These 5 T cell receptor beta chains were all obtained from the same sample, sequenced in a study of CD4+ T cells in melanoma. Using immunoSEQ multiplex PCR, the repertoire was profiled, and TCRdb retains in-frame clones only, with some absent. The sample holds some 14,000 clones, 65% to 80% seen once. Specimen: cells from a culture (not recorded whether cultured in vitro). These receptors originate from a human donor with melanoma.

This clone was found once. The chain links TRBV12-5 to TRBJ2-1, with 9 nucleotides matching TRBD2. The V gene's germline CDR1 is LGHNT and CDR2 FRNRAP. The CDR3 is 16 residues long. The V gene end was trimmed by 0 bases and the J gene end by 8 bases; junction bases not matched to a gene: 8. The CDR3 region has the DNA TGTGCTAGTGGTTTGGTACTCGCGGGGGGGCCGTATGAGCAGTTCTTC. Its translation: CASGLVLAGGPYEQFF.

This clone was detected a few times. The rearrangement uses TRBV2 and TRBJ2-7; 8 bases fit TRBD2. V dropped 2 bases and J dropped 2; count of bases not matched to a gene: 5. Per germline, CDR1 SNHLY and CDR2 FYNNEI. This CDR3 is 15 amino acids long. The CDR3 DNA reads as TGTGCCAGCAGTGAAAGGAGCGGGGGAACCTACGAGCAGTACTTC. Protein product: CASSERSGGTYEQYF.

This clone was found a few times. The chain couples TRBV10-3 to TRBJ1-3; D is ambiguous. V was pared by 6 bases and J by 2 bases, with 5 bases between. CDR1 ENHRY and CDR2 SYGVKD come from the germline V gene. This CDR3 comprises 12 residues. CDR3 residues: CAISRPGNTIYF. The CDR3, as DNA: TGTGCCATCAGCCGACCTGGAAACACCATATATTTT.

This sequence joins TRBV5-4 and TRBJ2-3; D call uncertain. Trimming removed 4 bases from V and 2 bases from J, with 8 bases in between. This CDR3 has 13 residues. From germline, CDR1 is SGHNT and CDR2 YYREEE (reference sequence). The CDR3 DNA is TGTGCCAGCAGCCAAGGACCCACAGATACGCAGTATTTT. Encoded protein: CASSQGPTDTQYF.

The CDR3 spells CASSFPDREQYF. The CDR3 coding sequence is TGTGCCAGCAGCTTCCCCGACCGAGAGCAGTACTTC. V usage is TRBV5-4 and J usage is TRBJ2-7; D unresolved. Germline CDR1 is SGHNT and CDR2 is YYREEE (reference sequence). The CDR3 loop spans 12 amino acids. V was trimmed by 2 bases and J by 7 bases, leaving 10 bases between them.